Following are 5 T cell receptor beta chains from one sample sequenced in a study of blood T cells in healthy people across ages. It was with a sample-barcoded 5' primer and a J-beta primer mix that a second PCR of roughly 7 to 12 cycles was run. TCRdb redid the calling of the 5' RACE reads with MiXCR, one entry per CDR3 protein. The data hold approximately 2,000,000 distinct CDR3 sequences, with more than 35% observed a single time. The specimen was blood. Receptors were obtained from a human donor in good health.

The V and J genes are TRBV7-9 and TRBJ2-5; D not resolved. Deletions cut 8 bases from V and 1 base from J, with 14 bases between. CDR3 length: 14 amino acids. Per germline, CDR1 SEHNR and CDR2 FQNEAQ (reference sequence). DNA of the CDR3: TGTGCCAGCCGTCGGGTGGGCAGCCAAGAGACCCAGTACTTC. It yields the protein CASRRVGSQETQYF.

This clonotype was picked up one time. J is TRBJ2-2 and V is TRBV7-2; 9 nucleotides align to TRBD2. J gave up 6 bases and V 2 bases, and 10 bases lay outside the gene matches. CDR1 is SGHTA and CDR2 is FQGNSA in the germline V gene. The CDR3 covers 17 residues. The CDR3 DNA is TGTGCCAGCAGCTTATCTTATGGGGTAGCGGGGGCCGGGGAGCTGTTTTTT. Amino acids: CASSLSYGVAGAGELFF. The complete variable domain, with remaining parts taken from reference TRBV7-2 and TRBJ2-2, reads GAGVSQSPSNKVTEKGKDVELRCDPISGHTALYWYRQSLGQGLEFLIYFQGNSAPDKSGLPSDRFSAERTGGSVSTLTIQRTQQEDSAVYLCASSLSYGVAGAGELFFGEGSRLTVL.

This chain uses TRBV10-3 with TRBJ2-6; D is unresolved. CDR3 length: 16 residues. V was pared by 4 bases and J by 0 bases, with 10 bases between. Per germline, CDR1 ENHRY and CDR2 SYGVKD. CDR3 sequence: CAISVGPISGANVLTF. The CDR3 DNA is TGTGCCATCAGTGTTGGCCCGATCTCTGGGGCCAACGTCCTGACTTTC.

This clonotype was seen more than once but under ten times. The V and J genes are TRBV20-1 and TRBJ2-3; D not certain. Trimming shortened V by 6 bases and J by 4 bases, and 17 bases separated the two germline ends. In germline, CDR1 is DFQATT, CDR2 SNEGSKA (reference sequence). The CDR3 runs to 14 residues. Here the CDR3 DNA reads TGCAGTGCCTCCCCCTACGGAAAAGCAGATACGCAGTATTTT. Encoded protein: CSASPYGKADTQYF.

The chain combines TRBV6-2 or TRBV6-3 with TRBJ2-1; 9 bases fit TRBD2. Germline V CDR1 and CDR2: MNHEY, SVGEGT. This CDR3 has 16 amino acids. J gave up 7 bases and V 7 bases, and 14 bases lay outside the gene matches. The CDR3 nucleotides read TGTGCCAGCACCCATACCGGGACTAGCTTAAGGAATGAGCAGTTCTTC. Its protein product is CASTHTGTSLRNEQFF.